This T cell receptor (beta chain) is drawn from a study of shared clonotypes between healthy human individuals (dated by TCRdb to the early 2020s). The study in broad terms: A couple of women and a few men aged 18 to 49 years were included in the cohort. Per donor, three plates each were used for CD4 naive and CD4 memory, two for CD8 naive, and one for CD8 memory. To estimate repertoire size and how much clonotypes are shared between individuals, the study performed deep sequencing of blood TCR repertoires from a handful of healthy adults. To increase sequencing depth and limit assay-specific biases, TCR repertoire library preparation and sequencing were carried out by different laboratories using diverse techniques. Per donor, leukapheresis produced somewhere between about 0.9 and 9.5 billion PBMCs.

Study-level results and caveats: Rarefaction of sorted-subset datasets indicated incomplete sequencing despite the large sequencing depth. Only blood was sampled, and tissue TCR repertoires likely differ from those in blood. Across a few donors, approximately 5% of naive CD4, around 3.5% of naive CD8, 2.3% of memory CD4, and 0.3% to 0.45% of memory CD8 clonotypes were shared. The small number of donors limited the genetic and exposure-history diversity represented. Compared with non-shared clonotypes, the clonotypes found in all four sorted-subset donors had higher generation probabilities. Estimated clonotype richness was generally larger for naive than for memory subsets. Based on pairwise subsampling, the degree of clonotype sharing among donors was expected to be affected by sequencing depth.

As regards this clone: Its antigen is unknown. The sample holds no much larger clone one base away, and base qualities are not on file.

Using the deep immunoSEQ assay, TCR CDR3 regions were amplified from genomic DNA by multiplex PCR. For each cell subset, the extracted genomic DNA was distributed evenly across all wells of several immunoSEQ 96-well plates, and each plate served as one replicate. Each replicate PCR for sorted subsets received roughly 200 ng genomic DNA, equal to about 30,000 T cell genomes. Purified libraries were measured with a Qubit 3.0 fluorometer, size-checked on a Bioanalyzer 2100, and measured again with the KAPA Library Quantification kit. Every immunoSEQ 96-well plate was sequenced on a separate single-read 150-cycle Illumina NextSeq 550 flow cell. As for how the authors treated the data: The immunoSEQ output contained only junctional sequences without quality scores, so filtering could not match that applied to full-length reads. Sequences were annotated with PyIR, a Python wrapper for IgBLAST v1.9, and V/J genes and CDR3 were assigned using IMGT germline references. Reads were filtered out if the reads had weak V/J assignments (E-value above 1e-6), no CDR3, stop codons, out-of-frame junctions, or ambiguous translated residues. V3J clonotypes were defined as sequences sharing the same inferred V gene, J gene, and CDR3 amino acid sequence. To compute the percentage overlap between repertoires, the number of shared unique clonotypes was divided by the size of the smaller repertoire. RTK rarefaction, the Chao1 estimator, and Recon v2.1 estimates of unobserved clonotypes were used to assess repertoire richness. Generation probabilities for all TCRbeta clonotypes obtained by the gDNA method from a handful of donors were computed using OLGA. This is the immuneACCESS table as TCRdb keeps it, with only in-frame sequences that have V and J called. A part of the clones is gone; compared with another copy, unresolved V genes explain less than half, and the rest is unexplained. The V and J calls and clone size were taken over from that table, and D and trimming were inferred from the DNA. This sample lists some 1.1 million clones; roughly 77% were detected once. The top ten constitute 0.7% to 0.95% of the sample.

The germline V gene (reference sequence) provides CDR1 SEHNR and CDR2 FQNEAQ. The CDR3 runs 14 residues from the cysteine to the phenylalanine. The CDR3 DNA has 42 bases and is translated from base 1. Trimming at the junction amounts to 2 bases on V and 5 bases on J, and the germline ends lie 12 bases apart. Healthy HIV-negative adults with no recently reported acute infections or vaccinations were included as donors. Only Caucasian adults living in Nashville, Tennessee, USA were represented among the donors. CD4+ T cells were enriched by magnetic negative selection, after which naive cells were positively selected on CD45RA and the negative fraction was taken as the memory subset. Blood was collected by leukapheresis, and PBMCs were isolated by Ficoll-Histopaque density gradient centrifugation and then cryopreserved in liquid nitrogen vapor phase. Analytical flow cytometry was used to check the purity and quantity of each magnetically sorted T cell population. From each sorted fraction, genomic DNA was isolated and quantified by UV absorbance on a Nanodrop 2000c.

Sequencing was performed on memory CD4+ T cells from PBMCs. The cell subset or site label, read with the paper, signifies: CD45RA-negative fraction. The receptor was derived from a man aged 18-30 years in good health. Some clones in this sample may be carry-over from other donors' samples. Recombination linked TRBV7-9 to TRBJ1-1, with TRBD1 perhaps the D gene, on 5 matching bases. The bases read TGTGCCAGCAGCTTATACCCGGGGCGGACTGAAGCTTTCTTT. The translation is CASSLYPGRTEAFF. When the CDR3 is completed using the reference TRBV7-9 and TRBJ1-1 genes on either side, the full variable domain is DTGVSQNPRHKITKRGQNVTFRCDPISEHNRLYWYRQTLGQGPEFLTYFQNEAQLEKSRLLSDRFSAERPKGSFSTLEIQRTEQGDSAMYLCASSLYPGRTEAFFGQGTRLTVV.